The next 19 T cell receptor beta chains were all read from a single sample in a study of CD8+CD57+ T cells in acquired aplastic anemia. Genomic DNA constituted the template upon which TCR beta VDJ and CDR3 profiling was performed. TCRdb independently ran MiXCR on the reads; one entry per CDR3 protein. The sample carries approximately 160,000 distinct CDR3 sequences, about 45% recorded once. Sequenced patients had shown CD8+CD57+ cell expansion by flow cytometry. The material sequenced was sorted CD4+, CD8+, or CD8+CD57+ T cells (not recorded which) from PBMCs. Every receptor here comes from a human donor with aplastic anemia.

Ten or more counts support this clonotype. V usage is TRBV19 and J usage is TRBJ1-1; D uncertain. There are 14 residues in the CDR3. With 1 base removed from V and 0 bases from J, the gap between germline ends came to 6 bases. CDR1 is LNHDA, CDR2 SQIVND, per germline (reference sequence). The CDR3 is CASSIGVMNTEAFF. CDR3 nucleotide sequence: TGTGCCAGTAGTATAGGGGTCATGAACACTGAAGCTTTCTTT.

This clonotype showed up many times. The genes are TRBV6-1 and TRBJ1-6; 10 nucleotides align to TRBD1. The CDR3 loop spans 16 amino acids. The germline V gene encodes CDR1 MNHNS and CDR2 SASEGT. The V gene end was trimmed by 5 bases and the J gene end by 4 bases; junction bases not matched to a gene: 5. The CDR3 DNA reads TGTGCCAGCAGTCCCCGGGACAGGGGTTATAATTCACCCCTCCACTTT. It codes for CASSPRDRGYNSPLHF.

The CDR3 loop reads CASRIQDSTEAFF. CDR3 coding DNA: TGTGCCAGCAGAATACAGGATAGCACTGAAGCTTTCTTT. The chain links TRBV6-1 to TRBJ1-1; D possibly corresponds to TRBD1 (5 bases). The CDR3 has 13 amino acids. Germline-derived CDR1 and CDR2 are MNHNS and SASEGT. V was cut by 6 bases and J by 4 bases, with 12 bases left in between.

This clonotype was recorded at least ten times. The chain is built from TRBV7-9 and TRBJ2-3; 8 bases align to TRBD2. Germline loops: CDR1 SEHNR, CDR2 FQNEAQ (reference sequence). Trimming took 4 bases from V and 4 from J; bases not matched to a gene: 10. The CDR3 loop spans 16 amino acids. CDR3 DNA sequence: TGTGCCAGCAGCTCGACCGTCGGGGGGGCAGCAGATACGCAGTATTTT. It translates to CASSSTVGGAADTQYF. The full variable domain, in which reference TRBV7-9 and TRBJ2-3 provide the parts outside the CDR3, is DTGVSQNPRHKITKRGQNVTFRCDPISEHNRLYWYRQTLGQGPEFLTYFQNEAQLEKSRLLSDRFSAERPKGSFSTLEIQRTEQGDSAMYLCASSSTVGGAADTQYFGPGTRLTVL.

This clonotype was counted many times. This chain uses TRBV19 with TRBJ1-2; 9 nucleotides line up with TRBD1. The CDR3 contains 14 residues. The ends lost 7 bases at V and 0 bases at J; junction bases unmatched: 3. Germline V gene sequence: CDR1 LNHDA, CDR2 SQIVND (reference sequence). The CDR3, as DNA: TGTGCCAGTACCGGGGACAGGGCTAACTATGGCTACACCTTC. Amino acid sequence: CASTGDRANYGYTF.

In this sample, this clonotype turned up a few times. This chain connects TRBV3-1 to TRBJ2-3; 10 bases line up with TRBD1. The V gene end was trimmed by 1 base and the J gene end by 4 bases; junction bases not matched to a gene: 11. The CDR3 runs to 18 residues. CDR1 LGHDT and CDR2 YNNKEL come from the germline V gene (reference sequence). The CDR3 loop is CASSQGVRGQGRADTQYF. CDR3 in DNA: TGTGCCAGCAGCCAAGGGGTGAGGGGACAGGGGAGGGCAGATACGCAGTATTTT.

This clonotype showed up many times. The chain carries TRBV2 and TRBJ1-1; D not resolved. The CDR3 covers 14 residues. The ends were cut back, 6 bases at V and 1 base at J, with 12 bases in the middle. The germline V gene encodes CDR1 SNHLY and CDR2 FYNNEI. CDR3 residues: CASRSGLGNTEAFF. The CDR3 DNA reads TGTGCCAGCAGGTCGGGGTTGGGGAACACTGAAGCTTTCTTT. The full variable domain, with the rest looked up from reference TRBV2 and TRBJ1-1, is EPEVTQTPSHQVTQMGQEVILRCVPISNHLYFYWYRQILGQKVEFLVSFYNNEISEKSEIFDDQFSVERPDGSNFTLKIRSTKLEDSAMYFCASRSGLGNTEAFFGQGTRLTVV.

The chain carries TRBV7-6 and TRBJ2-7; perhaps TRBD1 as D (6 bases). The CDR3 covers 13 residues. Between the trimmed V and J ends, which lost 4 bases and 6 bases, there was a span of 13 bases. Germline lookup yields CDR1 SGHVS and CDR2 FNYEAQ. The CDR3 here is CASSSMGASEQYF. The CDR3 bases are TGTGCCAGCAGCTCAATGGGGGCAAGCGAGCAGTACTTC. The variable domain in full, completed from reference TRBV7-6 and TRBJ2-7, reads GAGVSQSPRYKVTKRGQDVALRCDPISGHVSLYWYRQALGQGPEFLTYFNYEAQQDKSGLPNDRFSAERPEGSISTLTIQRTEQRDSAMYRCASSSMGASEQYFGPGTRLTVT.

There are a few counts of this clonotype. A read error may explain this, as a much larger clone is one base away. Because it lacks the conserved phenylalanine or tryptophan at the end, this CDR3 is likely a read error. V and J are TRBV20-1 and TRBJ2-3; a weak D match, TRBD2 (5 bases). The ends were cut back, 3 bases at V and 4 bases at J, with 14 bases in the middle. This CDR3 has 14 residues. Per germline, CDR1 DFQATT and CDR2 SNEGSKA (reference sequence). The CDR3 spells CSARSGVSPDTQYS. The DNA of the CDR3 is TGCAGTGCTAGGAGCGGAGTTTCCCCAGATACGCAGTATTCT.

Ten or more counts support this clonotype. This rearrangement joins TRBV3-1 to TRBJ1-2; D is possibly TRBD1 (6 bases). The ends were cut back, 4 bases at V and 7 bases at J, with 19 bases in the middle. This CDR3 region has 15 residues. CDR1 and CDR2 from the germline V gene are LGHDT and YNNKEL (reference sequence). CDR3 sequence: CASSPSETGLSGYTF. For the CDR3, the DNA is TGTGCCAGCAGCCCGTCCGAAACAGGGTTGAGTGGCTACACCTTC.

The chain employs TRBV12-3 or TRBV12-4 and TRBJ1-2; the D gene is possibly TRBD1 (6 bases). Trimming stripped 6 bases from V and 4 bases from J, with 15 bases between. This CDR3 is 14 amino acids long. This CDR3 reads CASSLLGALYGYTF. The CDR3 DNA is TGTGCCAGCAGCTTATTGGGGGCACTCTATGGCTACACCTTC.

The V and J genes are TRBV15 and TRBJ2-7; unclear D gene. The germline V gene encodes CDR1 LNHNV and CDR2 YYDKDF (reference sequence). The CDR3 spans 13 residues. This CDR3 reads CAHPETTDHEQYV. The CDR3 nucleotides are TGTGCTCACCCCGAAACGACGGACCACGAGCAGTACGTC.

This clonotype was seen repeatedly, ten times or more. CDR3 DNA: TGTGCCAGCAGTTACGGGGGCGGGGGGGCCGAGACCCAGTACTTC. Its translation is CASSYGGGGAETQYF. This sequence joins TRBV6-6 and TRBJ2-5; 9 bases fit TRBD2. The length of the CDR3 is 15 residues. Germline lookup yields CDR1 MNHNY and CDR2 SVGAGI (reference sequence). V lost 2 bases to trimming and J lost 5 bases; unmatched junction nucleotides: 6.

This clonotype is classed as medium-sized. This chain joins TRBV29-1 and TRBJ1-2; D gene unclear. V lost 3 bases to trimming and J lost 4 bases, with 9 bases between them. Germline V CDR1 and CDR2: SQVTM, ANQGSEA. The length of the CDR3 is 12 residues. The CDR3, as DNA: TGCAGCGTTGATGGGGTAGGCTATGGCTACACCTTC. Its translation is CSVDGVGYGYTF.

This sequence joins TRBV19 and TRBJ1-6, with TRBD1 matching over 7 bases. J was trimmed by 9 bases and V by 5 bases; bases with no gene match: 13. This CDR3 contains 16 residues. Germline V gene data show CDR1 as LNHDA and CDR2 as SQIVND (reference sequence). The CDR3 here is CASSPRGGGKGSPLHF. Written as DNA, the CDR3 is TGTGCCAGTAGTCCCCGAGGAGGGGGCAAAGGTTCACCCCTCCACTTT.

As concerns this clonotype: A much bigger clone sits one base away, suggesting this may be a read error. The conserved phenylalanine or tryptophan normally closing the CDR3 is absent here, so this likely arose from a read error. This chain connects TRBV6-1 to TRBJ1-2; tentatively, D is TRBD1 (6 bases). Germline CDR1 MNHNS, CDR2 SASEGT. V was shortened by 5 bases and J by 5 bases, with 15 bases between the two germline ends. This CDR3 region has 14 residues. The CDR3 spells CASSQPKQGYGYTS. In DNA form, the CDR3 reads TGTGCCAGCAGTCAGCCTAAGCAGGGGTATGGCTACACCTCC.

This clonotype was recorded at least ten times. This rearrangement joins TRBV9 to TRBJ2-1; D ambiguous. This CDR3 is built from 16 residues. Germline V gives CDR1 SGDLS, CDR2 YYNGEE. Trimming pared 0 bases from V and 6 bases from J, leaving 16 bases between. CDR3 residues: CASSVGQNTMFNEQFF. The CDR3 DNA is TGTGCCAGCAGCGTAGGACAAAACACAATGTTCAATGAGCAGTTCTTC.

Ten or more counts support this clonotype. V and J are TRBV9 and TRBJ2-1; TRBD1 matches at 7 bases. Germline CDR1 SGDLS, CDR2 YYNGEE. With V trimmed by 3 bases and J by 5 bases, 2 bases remained unmatched. This CDR3 is 13 amino acids long. The CDR3 spells CASSAGQNNEQFF. The CDR3 DNA is TGTGCCAGCAGCGCGGGACAGAACAATGAGCAGTTCTTC.

The chain joins TRBV2 to TRBJ1-6; 11 bases match TRBD1. V shed 6 bases and J 10 bases; nucleotides not matched to a gene: 8. Germline V gives CDR1 SNHLY, CDR2 FYNNEI. This CDR3 region has 15 residues. The CDR3 region has the DNA TGTGCCAGCAGACGGGGACAGGGGGTAAACTCACCCCTCCACTTT. Translated, it gives CASRRGQGVNSPLHF.